This entry features one TCR beta chain sequence. What it recognizes is unknown. The source of the sample is a study of CD8 T cells in Susac syndrome. With 2 bases removed from V and 4 bases from J, the gap between germline ends came to 11 bases. There are 14 residues in the CDR3. The germline gives CDR1 SEHNR, CDR2 FQNEAQ (reference sequence). General study results and limits: The authors acknowledged that the study's TCR sequencing and HLA analysis involved relatively few individuals.

Reverse transcription of about 0.5 to 1 ug RNA used random hexamers. The immunoSEQ assay covered 54 Vbeta and 13 Jbeta segments for CDR3. TCRdb reanalysed the immunoSEQ multiplex PCR reads using MiXCR and keeps one entry per CDR3 protein. In the table there are 250,000 to 350,000 distinct CDR3 sequences, 70% to 90% of which are singletons. V gene TRBV7-9 combines with J gene TRBJ1-2; a weak D match, TRBD1 (6 bases). The receptor was derived from a human donor with multiple sclerosis. Sample: CD8+ T cells from PBMCs. The chain's CDR3 is CASSLPTGFYGYTF. As DNA, the CDR3 is TGTGCCAGCAGCTTACCGACAGGCTTCTATGGCTACACCTTC.